Below are 12 T cell receptor beta chains sequenced from a single sample in a study of T cell responses to AZD1222 COVID-19 vaccine (dated by TCRdb to about 2021). The library came from the immunoSEQ multiplex PCR assay. TCRdb obtained this table from immuneACCESS and retained in-frame rearrangements with V and J assigned. These tables miss some clones; where compared with another copy, unresolved V genes account for less than half of the shortfall, and the remainder is unexplained. In this sample the table shows around 150,000 clones, approximately 89% of which occur a single time. The ten biggest clones cover under 1.5% of the sample. The time point label corresponds to: about 28 days (+/-7) after the second vaccine dose. The sample here was peripheral blood, taken 28 days after the second AZD1222 dose. The receptors derive from an adult who received the AZD1222 COVID-19 vaccine.

This clone was observed once. The chain combines TRBV7-9 with TRBJ1-6; a possible D gene is TRBD1 (5 bases). The ends were cut back, 5 bases at V and 14 bases at J, with 22 bases in the middle. Germline CDR1 SEHNR, CDR2 FQNEAQ (reference sequence). CDR3 length: 15 residues. Here the CDR3 reads CASSVWETAVETLHF. The CDR3 DNA reads TGTGCCAGCAGCGTATGGGAGACAGCCGTGGAGACCCTCCACTTT.

The genes are TRBV5-8 and TRBJ2-3; no clear D. Trimming left V 0 bases short and J 2 bases short, with 10 bases between. The CDR3 loop spans 15 amino acids. Looked up from germline, CDR1 is SGHTS and CDR2 is YDEGEE. The CDR3 region is CASSLGTSATDTQYF. In DNA, the CDR3 is TGTGCCAGCAGCTTGGGGACGTCAGCCACAGATACGCAGTATTTT.

This sequence joins TRBV7-9 and TRBJ1-1; 8 bases agree with TRBD1. Looked up from germline, CDR1 is SEHNR and CDR2 is FQNEAQ (reference sequence). Losses at the gene ends were 0 bases for V and 2 bases for J; bases not matched to a gene: 8. The CDR3 has 17 residues. The CDR3 is CASSLAAGGYSNTEAFF. For the CDR3, the DNA is TGTGCCAGCAGCTTAGCCGCAGGGGGCTATAGTAACACTGAAGCTTTCTTT.

The chain combines TRBV25-1 with TRBJ1-2; D call uncertain. Trimming removed 3 bases at V and 3 bases at J, with 8 bases between. The CDR3 contains 13 residues. Germline V gene lookup returns CDR1 MGHDK and CDR2 SYGVNS. The CDR3 reads CASSDRLDYGYTF. The CDR3 nucleotides are TGTGCCAGCAGTGATAGGCTGGACTATGGCTACACCTTC.

The chain carries TRBV6-6 and TRBJ1-4; D not resolved. The CDR3 is 16 amino acids. Germline V gene data show CDR1 as MNHNY and CDR2 as SVGAGI (reference sequence). The ends were cut back, 2 bases at V and 0 bases at J, with 10 bases in the middle. CDR3 loop: CASSYEAITTNEKLFF. The CDR3, as DNA: TGTGCCAGCAGTTACGAGGCCATTACAACTAATGAAAAACTGTTTTTT.

The chain joins TRBV28 to TRBJ2-5; D uncertain. The germline V gene has CDR1 MDHEN and CDR2 SYDVKM. The CDR3 extends over 11 amino acids. Trimming shortened V by 7 bases and J by 4 bases, and 7 bases separated the two germline ends. The CDR3 loop reads CASTPRETQYF. CDR3 DNA: TGTGCCAGCACCCCAAGAGAGACCCAGTACTTC.

The chain employs TRBV7-6 and TRBJ2-2, with D possibly matching TRBD1 (6 bases). V was cut by 1 base and J by 5 bases, with 14 bases left in between. Germline V gene data show CDR1 as SGHVS and CDR2 as FNYEAQ. The length of the CDR3 is 16 residues. CDR3 sequence reads: CASSLVSRGGTGELFF. CDR3 DNA sequence: TGTGCCAGCAGCTTAGTTTCCAGGGGCGGGACCGGGGAGCTGTTTTTT.

For the CDR3, the DNA is TGTGCCAGCTCGAACCAAGCAGGTGCCAGGGAAGAAAAACTGTTTTTT. It yields the protein CASSNQAGAREEKLFF. The chain is built from TRBV18 and TRBJ1-4, with D perhaps TRBD1 (5 bases). This CDR3 is 16 amino acids long. CDR1 is KGHSH and CDR2 is LQKENI in the germline V gene. V was clipped by 6 bases and J by 8 bases, with 22 bases between them.

The V gene is TRBV7-6, the J gene TRBJ1-2; D gene ambiguous. The CDR3 sequence is 12 residues long. V was shortened by 8 bases and J by 6 bases, with 13 bases between the two germline ends. Looked up from germline, CDR1 is SGHVS and CDR2 is FNYEAQ. Here the CDR3 DNA reads TGTGCCAGCGGCGATGAGAAAAATGGCTACACCTTC. It translates to CASGDEKNGYTF.

This chain uses TRBV10-2 with TRBJ1-1, with TRBD1 identical over 7 bases. This CDR3 spans 14 amino acids. With V trimmed by 5 bases and J by 2 bases, 5 bases remained unmatched. Per germline, CDR1 WSHSY and CDR2 SAAADI. The CDR3, as DNA: TGCGCCAGCAGTTCCGGGACAGCAAACACTGAAGCTTTCTTT. Its protein is CASSSGTANTEAFF.

J is TRBJ2-3 and V is TRBV19, with D possibly being TRBD2 (5 bases). Trimming took off 3 bases at V and 6 bases at J, with 10 bases between the two ends. Germline V gene sequence: CDR1 LNHDA, CDR2 SQIVND (reference sequence). The CDR3 has 13 amino acids. CDR3 DNA: TGTGCCAGTAGTATTGAGGGTTTGGATACGCAGTATTTT. Its protein product is CASSIEGLDTQYF.

V and J are TRBV6-2 or TRBV6-3 and TRBJ2-3; no firm D call. Trimming took off 2 bases at V and 7 bases at J, with 7 bases between the two ends. Germline V gives CDR1 MNHEY, CDR2 SVGEGT. There are 12 residues in the CDR3. The CDR3 is CASSYTHNTQYF. The DNA of the CDR3 is TGTGCCAGCAGTTACACCCACAATACGCAGTATTTT.